This T cell receptor (beta chain) comes out of a study of Tregs in tolerant kidney transplant recipients. Profiled with immunoSEQ multiplex PCR; TCRdb holds only in-frame clones, not every one. The sample has tens of thousands of clones, 65% to 85% seen once. Study results and caveats: Activated donor B cell expansion appeared to reveal the most relevant donor-specific TCRbeta repertoire. No direct test of biological reproducibility was done here. The small number of patients limits these findings pending further validation.

From germline, CDR1 is MNHEY and CDR2 SVGAGI. Trimming left V 6 bases short and J 10 bases short, with 21 bases between. The CDR3 length is 14 residues. This clone is a singleton in its sample. Its antigen is still unknown. Thawed PBMCs were FACS-sorted into unstimulated CD4+CD25+CD127- regulatory T cells, CD4+CD25- non-regulatory cells, CD4 and CD8 cells. The clonotype was recovered from a human donor in good health. The specimen was CD4+ T cells from blood. The V gene is TRBV6-5, the J gene TRBJ1-1; no clear D gene. CDR3 protein: CASSRRRESKGAFF. The CDR3 DNA reads TGTGCCAGCAGCCGTCGGCGCGAATCAAAGGGAGCTTTCTTT.